This T cell receptor (beta chain) appears in the sequencing data of a study of CD8+ T cells in alopecia areata. Peripheral blood and lesional scalp punch biopsies came from alopecia areata patients. About this clone: The target antigen is unknown.

Following extraction, RNA underwent reverse transcription to cDNA, which served as the sequencing template. The assay was immunoSEQ multiplex PCR, and TCRdb's table has in-frame clones only and misses some. The profile shows some 130,000 clones, approximately 49% of them singletons. Findings and limits, study-wide: Scalp repertoires also include resident alphabeta T cells from normal skin. Clonality exceeded that of normal scalp in lesional scalp, most notably in alopecia totalis/universalis.

The source was CD8+ T cells sorted from blood, collected at week 0. The sequence was collected from a human donor with alopecia areata.

CDR3: CASSVGQGNQKLFF. CDR3 nucleotide sequence: TGTGCCAGCAGCGTAGGACAGGGGAATCAAAAACTGTTTTTT. This sequence joins TRBV9 and TRBJ1-4; 8 nucleotides align to TRBD1. V lost 0 bases to trimming and J lost 9 bases; unmatched junction nucleotides: 4. CDR1 is SGDLS, CDR2 YYNGEE, per germline. This CDR3 comprises 14 residues.